One and the same sample provided the 12 T cell receptor beta chains below, sequenced in a study of CD8 T cells in Susac syndrome. Random hexamers served to reverse transcribe about 0.45 to 1 ug RNA. TCRdb ran MiXCR on the immunoSEQ multiplex PCR reads and lists one entry per CDR3 protein. The data contain fewer than 200,000 distinct CDR3 sequences, around 93% of them singletons. The sample was CD4+ T cells from PBMCs. Receptor source: a human donor in good health.

The count of this clonotype is one. This chain connects TRBV28 to TRBJ1-1; perhaps TRBD1 as D (6 bases). Trimming left V 4 bases short and J 6 bases short, with 12 bases between. The germline V gene encodes CDR1 MDHEN and CDR2 SYDVKM. This CDR3 spans 13 amino acids. The CDR3 protein is CASSSGQAPEAFF. In DNA form, the CDR3 reads TGTGCCAGCAGTTCGGGACAAGCCCCTGAAGCTTTCTTT. The whole variable domain, filled in from reference TRBV28 and TRBJ1-1, reads DVKVTQSSRYLVKRTGEKVFLECVQDMDHENMFWYRQDPGLGLRLIYFSYDVKMKEKGDIPEGYSVSREKKERFSLILESASTNQTSMYLCASSSGQAPEAFFGQGTRLTVV.

The J gene is TRBJ2-2, the V gene TRBV29-1, with D perhaps matching TRBD1 (6 bases). V lost 6 bases and J lost 5, with 16 bases in between. Germline V gives CDR1 SQVTM, CDR2 ANQGSEA. The CDR3 contains 14 residues. This chain's CDR3 is CSVSRDKATGELFF. CDR3 bases: TGCAGCGTATCCCGGGACAAGGCAACCGGGGAGCTGTTTTTT.

The rearrangement uses TRBV5-1 and TRBJ2-2; possibly TRBD1 for D (5 bases). Between the trimmed V and J ends, which lost 1 base and 0 bases, there was a span of 10 bases. The CDR3 spans 16 residues. The V gene's germline CDR1 is SGHRS and CDR2 YFSETQ. In DNA, the CDR3 is TGCGCCAGCAGCTTGTTAGGACAACCGAACACCGGGGAGCTGTTTTTT. As protein: CASSLLGQPNTGELFF.

V and J are TRBV5-1 and TRBJ2-1; TRBD1 is a possible D gene (6 bases). Germline CDR1 and CDR2: SGHRS and YFSETQ. The CDR3 loop spans 15 amino acids. Trimming stripped 1 base from V and 1 base from J, with 9 bases between. CDR3 sequence (DNA): TGCGCCAGCAGCTTGTTACAGGGATCCTACAATGAGCAGTTCTTC. The encoded protein is CASSLLQGSYNEQFF.

As DNA, the CDR3 is TGCGCCAGCAGCTTGGCCCAGGGGGCGCGGGATACGCAGTATTTT. Amino acids: CASSLAQGARDTQYF. The V gene is TRBV5-1, the J gene TRBJ2-3; 8 bases fit TRBD1. The CDR3 is made up of 15 amino acids. The V gene's germline CDR1 is SGHRS and CDR2 YFSETQ. After removal of 0 bases from V and 6 bases from J, the junction contained 6 bases not matched to a gene.

The chain recombines TRBV7-2 with TRBJ2-1; 7 bases align to TRBD2. The CDR3 contains 15 residues. Trimming removed 3 bases from V and 3 bases from J; junction bases left unmatched: 5. The germline CDR1 and CDR2 sequences are SGHTA and FQGNSA. The CDR3 protein is CASSFSGLNYNEQFF. In DNA, the CDR3 is TGTGCCAGCAGCTTCTCGGGACTAAACTACAATGAGCAGTTCTTC. The whole variable domain, remainder taken from reference TRBV7-2 and TRBJ2-1, is GAGVSQSPSNKVTEKGKDVELRCDPISGHTALYWYRQSLGQGLEFLIYFQGNSAPDKSGLPSDRFSAERTGGSVSTLTIQRTQQEDSAVYLCASSFSGLNYNEQFFGPGTRLTVL.

The chain recombines TRBV5-6 with TRBJ2-5; the match to TRBD1 covers 10 bases. The junction had 12 bases not matched to a gene; V was cut back by 2 bases and J by 5 bases. The CDR3 consists of 17 residues. From germline, CDR1 is SGHDT and CDR2 YYEEEE. Here the CDR3 DNA reads TGTGCCAGCAGCTTAGAGGTCCGGGACAGGGGTGGTGAGACCCAGTACTTC. It specifies CASSLEVRDRGGETQYF.

The sample holds a few counts of this clonotype. This rearrangement joins TRBV6-6 to TRBJ2-5; TRBD2 aligns across 7 bases. Trimming at V came to 5 bases and at J to 4 bases, leaving 4 bases not matched to a gene. The CDR3 contains 13 residues. CDR1 and CDR2 from the germline V gene are MNHNY and SVGAGI (reference sequence). The CDR3 sequence is CASSLTGGETQYF. In nucleotides, the CDR3 is TGTGCCAGCAGTCTCACGGGGGGAGAGACCCAGTACTTC.

This clonotype was counted once. This chain uses TRBV29-1 with TRBJ2-1; perhaps D is TRBD1 or TRBD2 (5 bases each). The CDR3 has 14 residues. V was cut by 5 bases and J by 3 bases, with 14 bases left in between. Germline-derived CDR1 and CDR2 are SQVTM and ANQGSEA. The CDR3 DNA follows: TGCAGCGTTAGTCAGGGAGTAGGCTACAATGAGCAGTTCTTC. The encoded protein is CSVSQGVGYNEQFF.

The rearrangement links TRBV4-1 to TRBJ1-3, with D unclear. Deletions cut 0 bases from V and 0 bases from J, with 9 bases between. The CDR3 runs to 16 residues. Germline lookup yields CDR1 MGHRA and CDR2 YSYEKL. CDR3 amino acids: CASSQEETISGNTIYF. CDR3 in DNA: TGCGCCAGCAGCCAAGAAGAAACTATCTCTGGAAACACCATATATTTT.

The chain combines TRBV7-2 with TRBJ2-3; TRBD1 might be the D (5 bases). The V end lost 5 bases, the J end lost 2 bases, and 11 bases lay between the germline ends. The CDR3 is 14 amino acids. Germline values: CDR1 SGHTA, CDR2 FQGNSA. CDR3 in DNA: TGTGCCAGCAGCCCCAGGGATTTCACAGATACGCAGTATTTT. Amino acid sequence: CASSPRDFTDTQYF.

V is TRBV20-1 and J is TRBJ1-5; TRBD1 matches at 9 bases. CDR1 is DFQATT, CDR2 SNEGSKA, per germline (reference sequence). This CDR3 has 13 amino acids. J gave up 5 bases and V 5 bases, and 4 bases lay outside the gene matches. The CDR3 spells CSAHTGGYQPQHF. CDR3 nucleotide sequence: TGCAGTGCTCATACAGGGGGCTATCAGCCCCAGCATTTT.